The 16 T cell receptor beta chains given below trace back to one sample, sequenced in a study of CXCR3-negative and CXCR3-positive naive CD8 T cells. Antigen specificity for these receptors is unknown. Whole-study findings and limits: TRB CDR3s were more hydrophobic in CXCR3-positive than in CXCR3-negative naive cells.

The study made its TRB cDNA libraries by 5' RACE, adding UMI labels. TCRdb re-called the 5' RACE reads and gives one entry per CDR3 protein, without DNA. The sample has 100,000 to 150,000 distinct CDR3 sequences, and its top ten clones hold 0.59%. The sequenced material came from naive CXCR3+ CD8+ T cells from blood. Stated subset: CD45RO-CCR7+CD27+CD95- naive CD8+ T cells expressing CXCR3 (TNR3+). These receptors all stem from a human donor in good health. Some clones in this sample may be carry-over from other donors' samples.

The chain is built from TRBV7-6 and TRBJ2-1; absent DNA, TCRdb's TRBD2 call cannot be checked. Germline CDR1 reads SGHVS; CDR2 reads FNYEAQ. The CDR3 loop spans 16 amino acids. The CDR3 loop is CASSARLAEGNNEQFF.

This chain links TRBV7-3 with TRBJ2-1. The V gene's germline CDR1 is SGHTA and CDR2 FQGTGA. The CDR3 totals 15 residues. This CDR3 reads CASSETESSYNEQFF.

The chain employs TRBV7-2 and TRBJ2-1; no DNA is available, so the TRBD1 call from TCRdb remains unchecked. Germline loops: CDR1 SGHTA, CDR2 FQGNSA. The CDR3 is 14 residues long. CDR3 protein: CASSLPQGWNEQFF.

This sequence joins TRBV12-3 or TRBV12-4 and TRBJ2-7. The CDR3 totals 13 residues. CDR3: CASSLGQPYEQYF.

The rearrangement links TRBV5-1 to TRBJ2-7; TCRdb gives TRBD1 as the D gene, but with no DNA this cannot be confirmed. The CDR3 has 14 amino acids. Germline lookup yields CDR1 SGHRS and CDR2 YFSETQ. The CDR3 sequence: CASSSSGGSGEQYF. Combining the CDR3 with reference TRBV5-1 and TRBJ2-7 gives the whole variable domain KAGVTQTPRYLIKTRGQQVTLSCSPISGHRSVSWYQQTPGQGLQFLFEYFSETQRNKGNFPGRFSGRQFSNSRSEMNVSTLELGDSALYLCASSSSGGSGEQYFGPGTRLTVT.

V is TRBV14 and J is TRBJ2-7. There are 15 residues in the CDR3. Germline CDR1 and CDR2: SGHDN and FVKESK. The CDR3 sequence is CASSQGSSGRYEQYF.

The CDR3 spells CSARGTGRNYGYTF. The rearrangement uses TRBV20-1 and TRBJ1-2; TCRdb proposes TRBD1, but this gene call is untestable without DNA. The CDR3 sequence is 14 residues long. Germline V gene data show CDR1 as DFQATT and CDR2 as SNEGSKA (reference sequence).

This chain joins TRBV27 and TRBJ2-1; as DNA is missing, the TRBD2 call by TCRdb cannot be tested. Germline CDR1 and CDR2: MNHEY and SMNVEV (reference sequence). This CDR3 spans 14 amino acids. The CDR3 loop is CASSPDGGGNEQFF.

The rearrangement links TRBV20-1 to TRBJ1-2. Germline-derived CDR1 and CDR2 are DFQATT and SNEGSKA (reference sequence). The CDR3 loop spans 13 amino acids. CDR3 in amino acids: CSAILGWNYGYTF.

CDR3 sequence: CASSEPSGGYTGELFF. The chain couples TRBV5-1 to TRBJ2-2; TCRdb designates TRBD2, a call that cannot be tested without DNA. The CDR3 length is 16 residues. Germline values: CDR1 SGHRS, CDR2 YFSETQ.

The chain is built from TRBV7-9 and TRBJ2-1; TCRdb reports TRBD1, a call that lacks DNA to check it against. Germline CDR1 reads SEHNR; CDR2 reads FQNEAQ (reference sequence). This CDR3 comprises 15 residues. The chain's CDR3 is CASSETGPRVNEQFF.

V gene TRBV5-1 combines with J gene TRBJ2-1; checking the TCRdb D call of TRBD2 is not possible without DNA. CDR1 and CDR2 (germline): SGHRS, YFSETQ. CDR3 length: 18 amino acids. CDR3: CASRAGTSGGLSYNEQFF.

CDR3 region: CSVAGGEDGYTF. This chain uses TRBV29-1 with TRBJ1-2. This CDR3 has 12 amino acids. Germline V gene sequence: CDR1 SQVTM, CDR2 ANQGSEA.

CDR3 in amino acids: CASSYGTGADTQYF. This rearrangement joins TRBV6-2 or TRBV6-3 to TRBJ2-3; TCRdb returns TRBD1, unconfirmable since there is no DNA. The CDR3 consists of 14 residues. In germline, CDR1 is MNHEY, CDR2 SVGEGT.

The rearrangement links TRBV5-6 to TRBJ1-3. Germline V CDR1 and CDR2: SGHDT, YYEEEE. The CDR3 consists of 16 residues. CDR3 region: CASSPRVDYAVNTIYF. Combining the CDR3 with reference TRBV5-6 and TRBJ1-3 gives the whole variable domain DAGVTQSPTHLIKTRGQQVTLRCSPKSGHDTVSWYQQALGQGPQFIFQYYEEEERQRGNFPDRFSGHQFPNYSSELNVNALLLGDSALYLCASSPRVDYAVNTIYFGEGSWLTVV.

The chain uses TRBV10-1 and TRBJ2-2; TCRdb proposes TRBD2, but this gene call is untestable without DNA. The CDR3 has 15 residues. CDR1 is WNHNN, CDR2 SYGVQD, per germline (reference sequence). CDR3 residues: CASSGGEGDTGELFF.